This T cell receptor (beta chain) was captured by sequencing in a study of blood T cells in healthy people across ages. Study findings and constraints: PBMCs went unsorted, and a conclusive naive versus antigen-experienced comparison was therefore prevented. Observed TCR beta diversity per million T cells went down as age went up. This fall followed a roughly linear course with age.

The authors ran a second PCR of about 7 to 12 cycles using a sample-barcoded 5' primer and a J-beta primer mix. Samples each returned at least 3 million CDR3-containing paired-end reads. TCRdb re-called the 5' RACE reads through MiXCR, storing one row per CDR3 protein. The repertoire includes about 770,000 distinct CDR3 sequences, roughly 44% of them detected once, and under 20% sits in the top ten. The CDR3 is 13 residues long. Germline V gene lookup returns CDR1 MNHNS and CDR2 SASEGT. V lost 7 bases and J 12 bases, leaving 20 bases between the germline ends. Concerning this clonotype itself: Its antigen is still unknown.

Donors were systemically healthy Caucasian individuals from Russia aged 6 to 90 years. Sequences were obtained from blood. This clonotype was obtained from a man aged 55 to 70 in good health. This chain links TRBV6-1 with TRBJ2-3, with D tentatively TRBD2 (6 bases). The CDR3 spells CASKSRDLASQYF. The CDR3 nucleotides are TGTGCCAGCAAATCCCGGGACTTGGCGTCTCAGTATTTT.